This T cell receptor beta chain came from a study of cytomegalovirus exposure and HLA in healthy donors. This CDR3 has 14 amino acids. V lost 7 bases and J 0 bases, leaving 13 bases between the germline ends. Germline lookup yields CDR1 LNHDA and CDR2 SQIVND (reference sequence). Study conclusions and caveats: An analysis done earlier found most TCR beta V segments productive about 87% or about 30% of the time.

In the case of this clone: Its antigen remains unidentified.

Researchers ran the PCR with 60 Vbeta and 13 Jbeta primers. The assay was immunoSEQ multiplex PCR, and TCRdb's table has in-frame clones only and misses some. This sample has approximately 80,000 clones, with 65% to 75% found just once. The TCR was taken from a man aged 55 to 69 in good health and CMV-seronegative. V usage is TRBV19 and J usage is TRBJ2-7; D is unclear. Specimen: PBMCs. The CDR3 spells CASNPGFSSYEQYF. CDR3 coding DNA: TGTGCCAGTAACCCTGGCTTCTCCTCCTACGAGCAGTACTTC.